This T cell receptor beta chain came from a study of blood T cell repertoires in COVID-19. About the research overall: The analysed material was cDNA or gDNA that came from T cells, B-cell-depleted T cells, or PBMCs.

The repertoire was sequenced with immunoSEQ multiplex PCR; TCRdb's copy has only in-frame clones and lacks some. The table has over 250,000 clones, over 75% seen once. Sequenced input: peripheral blood. This receptor was obtained from a man aged 50 or older with active or convalescent COVID-19.

The CDR3 nucleotides read TGTGCCATCAGAACAGGGGTTGTGAACTATGGCTACACCTTC. Amino acids: CAIRTGVVNYGYTF. V and J are TRBV10-3 and TRBJ1-2, with 7 bases aligning to TRBD1. The CDR3 loop spans 14 amino acids. Germline CDR1 is ENHRY and CDR2 is SYGVKD. Unmatched junction bases numbered 6, after V lost 6 bases and J lost 2 bases.